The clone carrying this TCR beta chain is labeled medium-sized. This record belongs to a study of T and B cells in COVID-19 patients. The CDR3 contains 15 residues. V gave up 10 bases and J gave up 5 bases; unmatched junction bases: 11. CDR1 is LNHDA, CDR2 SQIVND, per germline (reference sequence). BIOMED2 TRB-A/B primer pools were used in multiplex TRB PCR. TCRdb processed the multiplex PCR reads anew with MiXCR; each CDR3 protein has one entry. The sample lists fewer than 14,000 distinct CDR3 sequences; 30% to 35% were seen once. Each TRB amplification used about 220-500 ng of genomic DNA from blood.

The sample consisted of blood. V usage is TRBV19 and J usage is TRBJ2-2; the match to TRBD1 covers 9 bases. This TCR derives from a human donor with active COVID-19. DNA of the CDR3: TGTGCCACCCCCCGGGGGACAGGGCGGACCGGGGAGCTGTTTTTT. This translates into CATPRGTGRTGELFF. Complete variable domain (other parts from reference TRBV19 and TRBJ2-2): DGGITQSPKYLFRKEGQNVTLSCEQNLNHDAMYWYRQDPGQGLRLIYYSQIVNDFQKGDIAEGYSVSREKKESFPLTVTSAQKNPTAFYLCATPRGTGRTGELFFGEGSRLTVL.